These T cell receptor beta chains were read from a single sample in a study of blood T cell repertoires in COVID-19. Data came from immunoSEQ multiplex PCR; TCRdb stores just in-frame clones and leaves some out. The sample lists some 250,000 clones; 70% to 80% were seen once. The sequenced sample was peripheral blood. Receptors originate from a woman of 80 years or more with acute or convalescent COVID-19. CDR3s include the opening cysteine and the closing phenylalanine or tryptophan. D genes are given only for firm matches. The size of a clone is reported for some rows only, either as once, few or many, or as a class for expanded clones.

D: TRBD2; J: TRBJ2-4; V: TRBV7-8; size: .; CDR3: CASSSELAGGLTIQYF; DNA: TGTGCCAGCAGCTCCGAACTAGCGGGGGGGCTAACCATTCAGTACTTC
D: TRBD2; J: TRBJ2-1; V: TRBV29-1; size: .; CDR3: CSVEGTSGYNEQFF; DNA: TGCAGCGTTGAAGGGACTAGCGGATACAATGAGCAGTTCTTC
D: .; J: TRBJ1-4; V: TRBV4-3; size: .; CDR3: CASSRKGGSANEKLFF; DNA: TGCGCCAGCAGCCGCAAGGGCGGGTCGGCTAATGAAAAACTGTTTTTT
D: .; J: TRBJ2-3; V: TRBV7-6; size: .; CDR3: CASSPGEQGPQYF; DNA: TGTGCCAGCAGCCCCGGGGAACAGGGACCGCAGTATTTT
D: .; J: TRBJ1-1; V: TRBV7-9; size: .; CDR3: CASSSLFVNTEAFF; DNA: TGTGCCAGCAGCTCCCTTTTCGTGAACACTGAAGCTTTCTTT
D: .; J: TRBJ1-1; V: TRBV7-9; size: .; CDR3: CASSFPFTEAFF; DNA: TGTGCCAGCAGCTTCCCTTTCACTGAAGCTTTCTTT
D: .; J: TRBJ2-7; V: TRBV5-3; size: once; CDR3: CARSLDSSSYEQYF; DNA: TGTGCCAGAAGCCTCGACAGTTCCTCCTACGAGCAGTACTTC
D: TRBD2; J: TRBJ2-1; V: TRBV19; size: few; CDR3: CASRYAAGGYNEQFF; DNA: TGTGCCAGCCGTTACGCAGCGGGGGGTTACAATGAGCAGTTCTTC
D: TRBD2; J: TRBJ2-4; V: TRBV6-1; size: .; CDR3: CASSEIKLAGGGNIQYF; DNA: TGTGCCAGCAGTGAGATTAAACTAGCGGGAGGAGGGAACATTCAGTACTTC
D: .; J: TRBJ1-6; V: TRBV6-5; size: .; CDR3: CASSYTTGSNSPLHF; DNA: TGTGCCAGCAGTTACACGACAGGCTCGAATTCACCCCTCCACTTT
D: .; J: TRBJ1-2; V: TRBV7-2; size: .; CDR3: CASSYRVAGGYTF; DNA: TGTGCCAGCAGCTACAGGGTTGCGGGTGGCTACACCTTC
D: TRBD1; J: TRBJ1-4; V: TRBV5-1; size: .; CDR3: CASSRVPGQGALNEKLFF; DNA: TGCGCCAGCAGCCGCGTCCCGGGACAGGGGGCTCTAAATGAAAAACTGTTTTTT
D: TRBD1; J: TRBJ2-7; V: TRBV6-1; size: .; CDR3: CASSAPGQVGSYEQYF; DNA: TGTGCCAGCAGTGCCCCCGGACAGGTCGGCTCCTACGAGCAGTACTTC
D: .; J: TRBJ2-2; V: TRBV2; size: .; CDR3: CASSRYTNTGELFF; DNA: TGTGCCAGCAGCAGGTACACGAACACCGGGGAGCTGTTTTTT
D: .; J: TRBJ1-1; V: TRBV7-9; size: .; CDR3: CASSVQGGKNTEAFF; DNA: TGTGCCAGCAGCGTACAGGGCGGCAAGAACACTGAAGCTTTCTTT
D: TRBD2; J: TRBJ2-2; V: TRBV13; size: .; CDR3: CASSFSGLAGGTAGELFF; DNA: TGTGCCAGCAGCTTCAGTGGACTAGCGGGGGGTACCGCCGGGGAGCTGTTTTTT
D: .; J: TRBJ1-3; V: TRBV6-1; size: .; CDR3: CASSEALSGSGNTIYF; DNA: TGTGCCAGCAGTGAAGCGCTTTCGGGCTCTGGAAACACCATATATTTT
D: .; J: TRBJ1-4; V: TRBV19; size: .; CDR3: CASSIGARNEKLFF; DNA: TGTGCCAGTAGTATAGGGGCCAGGAATGAAAAACTGTTTTTT
D: TRBD1; J: TRBJ1-2; V: TRBV28; size: .; CDR3: CASRTPRGPGYGYTF; DNA: TGTGCCAGCAGAACACCTAGGGGGCCTGGCTATGGCTACACCTTC
D: .; J: TRBJ2-2; V: TRBV5-1; size: .; CDR3: CASSFTEGAFGELFF; DNA: TGCGCCAGCAGCTTCACGGAGGGGGCCTTCGGGGAGCTGTTTTTT
D: .; J: TRBJ1-4; V: TRBV4-1; size: .; CDR3: CASSAKSRSLSVEKLFF; DNA: TGCGCCAGCTCAGCCAAAAGCAGGTCTTTGAGTGTTGAAAAACTGTTTTTT
D: TRBD2; J: TRBJ2-7; V: TRBV6-2/TRBV6-3; size: .; CDR3: CASSYDGGFYEQYF; DNA: TGTGCCAGCAGTTACGACGGGGGGTTCTACGAGCAGTACTTC
D: .; J: TRBJ2-5; V: TRBV4-1; size: .; CDR3: CASSLSGTQETQYF; DNA: TGCGCCAGCAGCCTTAGCGGAACCCAAGAGACCCAGTACTTC
D: .; J: TRBJ1-2; V: TRBV6-6; size: many; CDR3: CASSPSNSGTNNYGYTF; DNA: TGTGCCAGCAGTCCCTCGAATTCCGGGACAAATAACTATGGCTACACCTTC
D: .; J: TRBJ1-5; V: TRBV20-1; size: .; CDR3: CSARDQRSLHF; DNA: TGCAGTGCTAGAGATCAGCGGAGCCTGCATTTT
D: TRBD1; J: TRBJ1-2; V: TRBV30; size: .; CDR3: CACPPGQVGGYTF; DNA: TGTGCCTGCCCTCCGGGACAGGTGGGTGGCTACACCTTC
D: TRBD2; J: TRBJ2-7; V: TRBV4-1; size: .; CDR3: CASSQDVTSGTRPGEQYF; DNA: TGCGCCAGCAGCCAAGATGTGACTAGCGGGACTAGACCGGGCGAGCAGTACTTC
D: TRBD1; J: TRBJ2-7; V: TRBV7-2; size: once; CDR3: CASSFEQGAKYEQYF; DNA: TGTGCCAGCAGCTTCGAACAGGGGGCGAAATACGAGCAGTACTTC
D: TRBD2; J: TRBJ2-5; V: TRBV9; size: .; CDR3: CASSVGLAGSETQYF; DNA: TGTGCCAGCAGCGTTGGACTAGCGGGGTCAGAGACCCAGTACTTC
D: .; J: TRBJ1-1; V: TRBV7-9; size: .; CDR3: CASSLSYTRQTEAFF; DNA: TGTGCCAGCAGCCTCTCATATACCAGACAGACTGAAGCTTTCTTT
D: .; J: TRBJ1-1; V: TRBV27; size: .; CDR3: CASRRDWTTEAFF; DNA: TGTGCCAGCCGACGGGACTGGACGACCGAAGCTTTCTTT
D: .; J: TRBJ2-7; V: TRBV7-2; size: .; CDR3: CASSLAPQGYEQYF; DNA: TGTGCCAGCAGCTTAGCGCCCCAGGGTTACGAGCAGTACTTC
D: .; J: TRBJ2-7; V: TRBV7-8; size: .; CDR3: CASSLEYPYEQYF; DNA: TGTGCCAGCAGCTTAGAATATCCCTACGAGCAGTACTTC
D: .; J: TRBJ1-1; V: TRBV11-2; size: .; CDR3: CASSLARGTEAFF; DNA: TGTGCCAGCAGCTTAGCCCGGGGCACTGAAGCTTTCTTT
D: TRBD1; J: TRBJ1-1; V: TRBV7-9; size: .; CDR3: CASSLQGGNTEAFF; DNA: TGTGCCAGCAGCCTTCAGGGGGGGAACACTGAAGCTTTCTTT
D: .; J: TRBJ2-7; V: TRBV5-4; size: once; CDR3: CASSWEGRTGLYEQYF; DNA: TGTGCCAGCAGCTGGGAGGGCAGGACAGGGCTTTACGAGCAGTACTTC
D: .; J: TRBJ1-3; V: TRBV19; size: .; CDR3: CASSIASGSSGNTIYF; DNA: TGTGCCAGTAGTATAGCGTCGGGTTCCTCTGGAAACACCATATATTTT
D: TRBD1; J: TRBJ1-4; V: TRBV7-2; size: few; CDR3: CASSTGTGREKLFF; DNA: TGTGCCAGCAGCACCGGGACAGGGCGTGAAAAACTGTTTTTT
D: .; J: TRBJ1-5; V: TRBV6-6; size: .; CDR3: CASSFQGNNQPQHF; DNA: TGTGCCAGCAGTTTCCAGGGCAACAATCAGCCCCAGCATTTT
D: .; J: TRBJ1-1; V: TRBV9; size: .; CDR3: CASSTRLHGGTEAFF; DNA: TGTGCCAGCAGCACCAGACTCCACGGGGGCACTGAAGCTTTCTTT
D: TRBD1; J: TRBJ2-7; V: TRBV18; size: .; CDR3: CASSLGTGGYEQYF; DNA: TGTGCCAGCTCACTAGGGACAGGGGGCTACGAGCAGTACTTC
D: .; J: TRBJ1-1; V: TRBV5-5; size: .; CDR3: CASSFGGGVSTEAFF; DNA: TGTGCCAGCAGCTTCGGCGGGGGCGTCAGCACTGAAGCTTTCTTT
D: TRBD1; J: TRBJ2-2; V: TRBV2; size: .; CDR3: CASSGQGATGELFF; DNA: TGTGCCAGCAGTGGACAGGGCGCCACCGGGGAGCTGTTTTTT
D: TRBD2; J: TRBJ2-3; V: TRBV5-1; size: .; CDR3: CASSSLAGSTDTQYF; DNA: TGCGCCAGCAGCTCCCTAGCGGGTAGCACAGATACGCAGTATTTT
D: TRBD1; J: TRBJ1-4; V: TRBV6-1; size: .; CDR3: CASSDGAQGATNEKLFF; DNA: TGTGCCAGCAGTGATGGCGCTCAGGGGGCAACTAATGAAAAACTGTTTTTT
D: TRBD1; J: TRBJ1-2; V: TRBV6-1; size: few; CDR3: CASSERQGWDYGYTF; DNA: TGTGCCAGCAGTGAGAGACAGGGGTGGGACTATGGCTACACCTTC
D: .; J: TRBJ2-5; V: TRBV24-1; size: .; CDR3: CATSDGGSPETQYF; DNA: TGTGCCACCAGTGATGGAGGGAGCCCCGAGACCCAGTACTTC
D: TRBD2; J: TRBJ2-4; V: TRBV20-1; size: .; CDR3: CSASPPGLVKNIQYF; DNA: TGCAGTGCTAGTCCCCCGGGACTAGTAAAAAACATTCAGTACTTC
D: .; J: TRBJ1-4; V: TRBV3-1/TRBV3-2; size: once; CDR3: CASSQRQANEKLFF; DNA: TGTGCCAGCAGCCAAAGACAGGCTAATGAAAAACTGTTTTTT
D: .; J: TRBJ2-1; V: TRBV5-4; size: .; CDR3: CASRRSLAGEGEQFF; DNA: TGTGCCAGCAGACGTTCACTAGCCGGAGAGGGGGAGCAGTTCTTC
D: TRBD1; J: TRBJ1-3; V: TRBV6-6; size: .; CDR3: CASSPGTGGRNTIYF; DNA: TGTGCCAGCAGCCCCGGGACAGGGGGTAGGAACACCATATATTTT
D: .; J: TRBJ1-1; V: TRBV10-3; size: .; CDR3: CAITERSRTEAFF; DNA: TGTGCCATCACGGAGAGGAGTCGGACTGAAGCTTTCTTT
D: TRBD1; J: TRBJ2-1; V: TRBV4-1; size: .; CDR3: CASSPPWTGIELPVWFF; DNA: TGCGCCAGCAGCCCTCCCTGGACAGGGATAGAACTCCCGGTCTGGTTCTTC
D: TRBD2; J: TRBJ2-5; V: TRBV11-2; size: .; CDR3: CASSPLPGLAAQETQYF; DNA: TGTGCCAGCAGCCCTCTCCCGGGACTAGCGGCCCAAGAGACCCAGTACTTC
D: .; J: TRBJ2-7; V: TRBV18; size: .; CDR3: CASSPAASYEQYF; DNA: TGTGCCAGCTCACCCGCAGCGAGCTACGAGCAGTACTTC
D: TRBD2; J: TRBJ2-3; V: TRBV6-6; size: .; CDR3: CASSLPGTRRTDTQYF; DNA: TGTGCCAGCAGTCTACCCGGGACTAGACGGACAGATACGCAGTATTTT
D: .; J: TRBJ1-1; V: TRBV6-5; size: few; CDR3: CASSYGKGVAAEAFF; DNA: TGTGCCAGCAGTTACGGAAAGGGGGTTGCCGCTGAAGCTTTCTTT
D: .; J: TRBJ1-6; V: TRBV5-1; size: .; CDR3: CASSPTGSYNSPLHF; DNA: TGCGCCAGCAGCCCGACAGGCTCCTATAATTCACCCCTCCACTTT
D: TRBD1; J: TRBJ2-1; V: TRBV18; size: .; CDR3: CASSPGTGWRDEQFF; DNA: TGTGCCAGCTCACCTGGGACAGGGTGGCGGGATGAGCAGTTCTTC